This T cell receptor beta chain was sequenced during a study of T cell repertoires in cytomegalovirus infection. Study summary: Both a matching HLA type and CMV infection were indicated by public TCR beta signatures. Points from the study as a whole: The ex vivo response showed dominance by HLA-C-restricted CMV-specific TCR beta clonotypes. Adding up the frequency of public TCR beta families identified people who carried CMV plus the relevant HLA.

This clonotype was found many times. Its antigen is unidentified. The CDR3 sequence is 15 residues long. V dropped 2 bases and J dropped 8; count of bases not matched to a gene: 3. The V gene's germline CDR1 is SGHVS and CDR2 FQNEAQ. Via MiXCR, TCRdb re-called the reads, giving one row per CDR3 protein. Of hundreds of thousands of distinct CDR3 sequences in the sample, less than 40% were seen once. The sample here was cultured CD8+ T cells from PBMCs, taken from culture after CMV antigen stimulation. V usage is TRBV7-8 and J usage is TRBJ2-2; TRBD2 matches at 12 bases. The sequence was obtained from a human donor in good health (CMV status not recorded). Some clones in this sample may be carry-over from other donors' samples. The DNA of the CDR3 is TGTGCCAGCAGCTTACGGACTAGCGGGGAGGGGGAGCTGTTTTTT. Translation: CASSLRTSGEGELFF.